This T cell receptor beta chain was identified in a study of T-cell reconstitution after alpha-beta-depleted transplantation in children. Findings and caveats of the study: It was newly produced T cells that mostly accounted for T-cell counts and diversity one year after transplant. It was surviving recipient T cells and thymic progenitors that gave some patients high TCRbeta diversity at day 60.

The authors prepared the TCRbeta library with unique molecular identifiers. TCRdb re-analysed the PCR reads in MiXCR, keeping a single row per CDR3 protein. The table records 450,000 to 600,000 distinct CDR3 sequences, 10% of them present only once. The CDR3 has 11 amino acids. Germline CDR1 and CDR2: SQVTM and ANQGSEA. The V and J ends lost 4 bases and 6 bases respectively, with 9 bases between them. As for this clonotype: As yet, its antigen is unknown.

The clonotype was recovered from a child younger than 10 with inherited bone marrow failure, due to receive a stem cell transplant. This sequence joins TRBV29-1 and TRBJ1-2; possibly TRBD1 for D (6 bases). Sequencing was performed on PBMCs, taken before TCRalphabeta/CD19-depleted stem cell transplant. The CDR3 DNA reads TGCAGCGTTGTAGCAGGGGATGGCTACACCTTC. Translation: CSVVAGDGYTF.